This T cell receptor (beta chain) derives from a study of T cell responses to AZD1222 COVID-19 vaccine. Here immunoSEQ multiplex PCR was the method, and the copy in TCRdb shows in-frame clones only, minus some. The data show 140,000 to 150,000 clones, about 93% seen once. About this clone itself: Its antigen is not known.

Study outcomes and limitations: It was only after the peak T cell response that any repertoires were sampled. White British people made up most donors, females outnumbered males, and clonal diversity was possibly underestimated. Unmutated regions of variants are reportedly targeted by nearly half of spike-specific TCRs. Dominant CD4 TCR responses targeted spike regions 160-218 and 743-854.

Germline loops: CDR1 SGHRS, CDR2 YFSETQ. This CDR3 region has 16 residues. The V end was cut by 0 bases, the J end by 0 bases, with 10 bases between. The starting material was peripheral blood, obtained on day 0 of AZD1222 vaccination. The gene calls are TRBV5-1 and TRBJ1-5, with D unresolved. This clonotype was obtained from an adult in good health. The CDR3 sequence: CASSLEGPYSNQPQHF. CDR3 DNA sequence: TGCGCCAGCAGCTTGGAGGGCCCATATAGCAATCAGCCCCAGCATTTT.